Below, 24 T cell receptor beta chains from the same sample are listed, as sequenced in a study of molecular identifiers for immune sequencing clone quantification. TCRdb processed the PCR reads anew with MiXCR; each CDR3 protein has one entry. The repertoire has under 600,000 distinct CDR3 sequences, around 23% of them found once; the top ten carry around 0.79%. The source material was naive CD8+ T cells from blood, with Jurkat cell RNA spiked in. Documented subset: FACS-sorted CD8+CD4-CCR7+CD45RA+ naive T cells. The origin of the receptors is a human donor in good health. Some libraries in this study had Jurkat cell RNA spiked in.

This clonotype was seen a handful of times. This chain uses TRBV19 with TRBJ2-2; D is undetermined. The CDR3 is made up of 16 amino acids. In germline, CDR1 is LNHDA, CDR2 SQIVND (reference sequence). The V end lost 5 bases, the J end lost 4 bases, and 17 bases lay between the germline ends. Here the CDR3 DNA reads TGTGCCAGTAGTCCACGGGCCTTAAACCCCACCGGGGAGCTGTTTTTT. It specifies CASSPRALNPTGELFF.

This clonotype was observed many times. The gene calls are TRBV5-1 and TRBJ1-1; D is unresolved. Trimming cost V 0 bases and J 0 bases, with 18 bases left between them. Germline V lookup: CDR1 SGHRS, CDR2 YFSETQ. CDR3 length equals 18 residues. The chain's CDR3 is CASSLAVVGTILNTEAFF. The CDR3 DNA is TGCGCCAGCAGCTTGGCGGTCGTCGGTACGATCCTGAACACTGAAGCTTTCTTT.

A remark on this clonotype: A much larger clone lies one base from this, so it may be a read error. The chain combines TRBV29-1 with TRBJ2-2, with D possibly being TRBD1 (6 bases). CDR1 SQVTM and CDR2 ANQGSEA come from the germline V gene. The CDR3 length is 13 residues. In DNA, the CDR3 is TGCGGCGTTGAAGGGACACGGGCCGGGGAGCTGTTTTTT. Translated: CGVEGTRAGELFF.

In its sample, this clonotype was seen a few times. The CDR3 DNA is TGTGCCAGCAGCTTGGTCTGGGGACTGAACACCGGGGAGCTGTTTTTT. The encoded protein is CASSLVWGLNTGELFF. The chain recombines TRBV7-6 with TRBJ2-2; maybe TRBD2 (6 bases). V was trimmed by 3 bases and J by 1 base, leaving 12 bases between them. This CDR3 comprises 16 residues. The germline V gene encodes CDR1 SGHVS and CDR2 FNYEAQ. The full variable domain, in which reference TRBV7-6 and TRBJ2-2 provide the parts outside the CDR3, is GAGVSQSPRYKVTKRGQDVALRCDPISGHVSLYWYRQALGQGPEFLTYFNYEAQQDKSGLPNDRFSAERPEGSISTLTIQRTEQRDSAMYRCASSLVWGLNTGELFFGEGSRLTVL.

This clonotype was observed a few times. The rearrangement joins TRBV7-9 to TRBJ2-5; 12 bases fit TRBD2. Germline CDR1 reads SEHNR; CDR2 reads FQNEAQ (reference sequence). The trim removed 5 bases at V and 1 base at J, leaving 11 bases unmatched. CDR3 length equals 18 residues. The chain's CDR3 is CASSPRMGGLAGQETQYF. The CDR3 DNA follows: TGTGCCAGCAGCCCTCGCATGGGGGGACTAGCGGGCCAAGAGACCCAGTACTTC.

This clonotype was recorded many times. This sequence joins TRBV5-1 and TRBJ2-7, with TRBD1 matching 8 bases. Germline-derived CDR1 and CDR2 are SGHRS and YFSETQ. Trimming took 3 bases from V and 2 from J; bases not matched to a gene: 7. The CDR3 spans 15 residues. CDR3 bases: TGCGCCAGCAGCTCCCTCGACAGGGGCGCCTACGAGCAGTACTTC. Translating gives CASSSLDRGAYEQYF.

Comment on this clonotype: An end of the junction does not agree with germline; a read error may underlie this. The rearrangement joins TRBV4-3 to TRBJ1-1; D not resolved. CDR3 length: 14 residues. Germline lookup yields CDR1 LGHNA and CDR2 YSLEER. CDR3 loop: CASSQERVNTGAFF. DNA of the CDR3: TGCGCCAGCAGCCAAGAGAGGGTGAACACTGGAGCTTTCTTT.

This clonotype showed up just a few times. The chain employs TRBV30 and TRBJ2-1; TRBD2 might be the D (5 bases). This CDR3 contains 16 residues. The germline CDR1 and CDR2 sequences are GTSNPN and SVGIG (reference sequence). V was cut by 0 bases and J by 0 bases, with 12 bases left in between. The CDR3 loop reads CAWSVGGRGSYNEQFF. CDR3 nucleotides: TGTGCCTGGAGTGTAGGTGGACGGGGCTCCTACAATGAGCAGTTCTTC.

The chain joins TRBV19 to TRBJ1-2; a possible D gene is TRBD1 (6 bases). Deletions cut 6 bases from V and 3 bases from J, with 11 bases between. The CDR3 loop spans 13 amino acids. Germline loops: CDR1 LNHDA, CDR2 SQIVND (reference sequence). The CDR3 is CASSPTGDYGYTF. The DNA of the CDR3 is TGTGCCAGTAGCCCGACAGGTGACTATGGCTACACCTTC. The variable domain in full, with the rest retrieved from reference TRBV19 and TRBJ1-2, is DGGITQSPKYLFRKEGQNVTLSCEQNLNHDAMYWYRQDPGQGLRLIYYSQIVNDFQKGDIAEGYSVSREKKESFPLTVTSAQKNPTAFYLCASSPTGDYGYTFGSGTRLTVV.

Written as DNA, the CDR3 is TGTGCCAGCAGAACCGTTATGAGTGCGACCGGGGAGCTGTTTTTT. Translated, it gives CASRTVMSATGELFF. The chain recombines TRBV12-3 or TRBV12-4 with TRBJ2-2; D not resolved. CDR3 length: 15 amino acids. Trimming removed 6 bases from V and 5 bases from J, with 16 bases in between.

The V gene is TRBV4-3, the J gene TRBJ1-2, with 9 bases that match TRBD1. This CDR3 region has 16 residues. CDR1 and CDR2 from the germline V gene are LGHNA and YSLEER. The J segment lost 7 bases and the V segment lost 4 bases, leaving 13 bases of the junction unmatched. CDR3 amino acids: CASSLGTGRRTSGYTF. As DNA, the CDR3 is TGCGCCAGCAGCCTGGGGACAGGGCGACGTACGTCTGGCTACACCTTC.

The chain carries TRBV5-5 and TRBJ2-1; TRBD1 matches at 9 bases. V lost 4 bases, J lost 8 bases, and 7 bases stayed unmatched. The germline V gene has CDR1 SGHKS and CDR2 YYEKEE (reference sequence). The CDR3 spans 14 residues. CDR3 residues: CASSQGQGTDEQFF. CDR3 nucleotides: TGTGCCAGCAGCCAAGGACAGGGGACCGATGAGCAGTTCTTC.

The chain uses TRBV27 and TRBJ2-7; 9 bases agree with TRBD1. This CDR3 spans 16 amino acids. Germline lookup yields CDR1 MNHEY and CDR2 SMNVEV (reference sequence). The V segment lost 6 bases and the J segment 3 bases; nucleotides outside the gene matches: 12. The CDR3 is CASRPFYGQGHYEQYF. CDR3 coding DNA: TGTGCCAGCAGACCCTTCTACGGACAGGGGCACTACGAGCAGTACTTC.

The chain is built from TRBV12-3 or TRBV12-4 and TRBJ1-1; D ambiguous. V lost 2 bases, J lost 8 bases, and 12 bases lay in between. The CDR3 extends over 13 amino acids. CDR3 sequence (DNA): TGTGCCAGCAGTTTACTGGGTGCCCAGGAAGCTTTCTTT. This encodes CASSLLGAQEAFF.

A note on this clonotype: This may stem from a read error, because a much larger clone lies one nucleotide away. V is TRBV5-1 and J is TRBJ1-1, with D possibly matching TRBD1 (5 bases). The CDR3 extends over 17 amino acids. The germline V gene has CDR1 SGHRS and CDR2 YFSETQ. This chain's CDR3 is CASSLGYSGGNNTGAFF. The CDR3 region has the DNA TGCGCCAGCAGCTTAGGGTACTCCGGGGGGAATAACACTGGAGCTTTCTTT. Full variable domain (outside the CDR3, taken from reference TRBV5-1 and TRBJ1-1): KAGVTQTPRYLIKTRGQQVTLSCSPISGHRSVSWYQQTPGQGLQFLFEYFSETQRNKGNFPGRFSGRQFSNSRSEMNVSTLELGDSALYLCASSLGYSGGNNTGAFFGQGTRLTVV.

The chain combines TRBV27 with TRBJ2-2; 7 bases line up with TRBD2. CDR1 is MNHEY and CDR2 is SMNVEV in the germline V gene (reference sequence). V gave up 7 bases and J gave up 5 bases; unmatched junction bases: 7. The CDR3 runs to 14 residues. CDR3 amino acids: CASTSGGWTGELFF. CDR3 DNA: TGTGCCAGCACTAGCGGAGGGTGGACCGGGGAGCTGTTTTTT.

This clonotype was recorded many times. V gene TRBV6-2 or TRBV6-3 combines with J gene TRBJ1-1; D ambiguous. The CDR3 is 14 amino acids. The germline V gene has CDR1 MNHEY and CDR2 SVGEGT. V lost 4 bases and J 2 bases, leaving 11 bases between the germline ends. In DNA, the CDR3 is TGTGCCAGCAGTTGGACCGATGTAAACACTGAAGCTTTCTTT. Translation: CASSWTDVNTEAFF.

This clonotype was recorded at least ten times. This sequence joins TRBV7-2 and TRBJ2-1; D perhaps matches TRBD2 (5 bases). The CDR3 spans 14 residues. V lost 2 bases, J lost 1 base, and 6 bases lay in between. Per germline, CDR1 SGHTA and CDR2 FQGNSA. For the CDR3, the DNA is TGTGCCAGCAGCTTAACGGGGTCCTACAATGAGCAGTTCTTC. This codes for CASSLTGSYNEQFF.

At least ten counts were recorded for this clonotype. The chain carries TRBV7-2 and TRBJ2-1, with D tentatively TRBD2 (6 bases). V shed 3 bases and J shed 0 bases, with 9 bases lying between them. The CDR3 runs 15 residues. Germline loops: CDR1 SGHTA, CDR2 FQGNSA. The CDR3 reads CASSLDGSSYNEQFF. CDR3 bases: TGTGCCAGCAGCTTGGACGGGAGCTCCTACAATGAGCAGTTCTTC.

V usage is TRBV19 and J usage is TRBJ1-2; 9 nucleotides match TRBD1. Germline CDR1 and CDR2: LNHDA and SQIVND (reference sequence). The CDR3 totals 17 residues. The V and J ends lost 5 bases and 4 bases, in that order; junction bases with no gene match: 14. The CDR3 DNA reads TGTGCCAGTAGTCTCCGGGACAGGGAGACTTACGGCTATGGCTACACCTTC. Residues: CASSLRDRETYGYGYTF.

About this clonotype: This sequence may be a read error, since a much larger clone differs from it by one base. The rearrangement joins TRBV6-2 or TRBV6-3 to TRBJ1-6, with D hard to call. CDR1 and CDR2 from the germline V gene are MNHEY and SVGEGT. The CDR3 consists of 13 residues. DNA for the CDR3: TGTGCCTGCAGCATCTCACTATATTCACCCCTCCACTTT. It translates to CACSISLYSPLHF.

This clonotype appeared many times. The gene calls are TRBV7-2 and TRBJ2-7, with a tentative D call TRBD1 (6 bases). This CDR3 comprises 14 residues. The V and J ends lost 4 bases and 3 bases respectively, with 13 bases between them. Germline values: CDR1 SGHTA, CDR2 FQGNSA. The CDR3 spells CASSWAGADYEQYF. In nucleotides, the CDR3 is TGTGCCAGCAGCTGGGCAGGGGCAGACTACGAGCAGTACTTC.

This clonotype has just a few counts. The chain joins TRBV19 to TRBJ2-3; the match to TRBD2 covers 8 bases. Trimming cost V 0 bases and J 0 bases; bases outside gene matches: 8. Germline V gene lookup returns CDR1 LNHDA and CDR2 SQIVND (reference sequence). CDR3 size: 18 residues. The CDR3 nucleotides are TGTGCCAGTAGTATAGATTATGGTAGCGGGACCAGCACAGATACGCAGTATTTT. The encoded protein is CASSIDYGSGTSTDTQYF. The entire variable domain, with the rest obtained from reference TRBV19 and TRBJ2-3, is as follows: DGGITQSPKYLFRKEGQNVTLSCEQNLNHDAMYWYRQDPGQGLRLIYYSQIVNDFQKGDIAEGYSVSREKKESFPLTVTSAQKNPTAFYLCASSIDYGSGTSTDTQYFGPGTRLTVL.

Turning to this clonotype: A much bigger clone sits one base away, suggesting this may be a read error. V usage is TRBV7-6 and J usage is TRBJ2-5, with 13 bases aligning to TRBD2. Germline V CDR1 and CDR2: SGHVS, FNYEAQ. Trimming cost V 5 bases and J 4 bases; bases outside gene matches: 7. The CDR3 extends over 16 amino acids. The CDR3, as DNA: TGTGCCAGCAGCCCAACTAGCGGGGGGGCCCGAGAGACCCAGTACTTC. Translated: CASSPTSGGARETQYF. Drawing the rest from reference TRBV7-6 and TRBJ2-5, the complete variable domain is GAGVSQSPRYKVTKRGQDVALRCDPISGHVSLYWYRQALGQGPEFLTYFNYEAQQDKSGLPNDRFSAERPEGSISTLTIQRTEQRDSAMYRCASSPTSGGARETQYFGPGTRLLVL.